This T cell receptor (beta chain) was recorded in a study of blood T cell repertoires in COVID-19 (dated by TCRdb to the early 2020s). In the study overall: ImmuneRACE Cohort 3 recovered participants were defined by two consecutive negative NP/OP PCR tests, healthcare professional clearance, or symptom resolution. Samples from collaborators originated in the United States, Italy and Spain and spanned both the acute and convalescent phases of COVID-19. Deeply sampled blood TCRbeta repertoires from subjects exposed to, actively infected with, or recovered from COVID-19 were included in the dataset. Samples were obtained from the ongoing ImmuneRACE study (first 160 participants) and from 1,254 subjects provided by 6 global collaborators. Where available, HLA class I and class II types were taken from metadata supplied by the sample provider and were not determined by assay-based typing. Nearly every sample came with metadata listing a de-identified subject ID, COVID-19 status, age in years and sex. The repertoires were released in a freely available public database meant as a resource for research on the immune response to SARS-CoV-2. The prospective study material was composed of cDNA or gDNA derived from T cells, B-cell-depleted T cells, or PBMCs.

Overall study results and their limits: The quantity of clinical and demographic metadata differed by source and by participant and was supplied without curation.

The junction shows trimming of 3 bases on V and 4 bases on J, and the gene matches do not reach 7 bases of it. The CDR3 measures 15 amino acids from cysteine to phenylalanine. The entry retains the CDR3 DNA only, 45 bases that are in frame from base 1. With respect to this clone: The specificity of this receptor is unknown. Base qualities are not recorded, but no much larger clone differs from it by a single base.

Enrolling through a virtual design, the prospective study's participants ranged in age from about 18 to 100 years and lived across 24 United States geographic areas. In the prospective study, cohorts were assigned on the basis of participant-reported clinical history obtained from a screening survey and a study questionnaire. Mobile phlebotomists in the prospective study collected whole blood, serum and a nasopharyngeal or oropharyngeal swab from every participant. Prospective study participants could optionally give additional blood draws and questionnaires over a roughly two-month period. Prospective study blood samples were shipped either frozen or at room temperature before DNA extraction. TCRbeta CDR3 regions were amplified from genomic DNA using the immunoSEQ Assay, a bias-controlled multiplex PCR. As for how the authors treated the data: The number of nucleated cells in each sample was estimated from the amplification of reference gene primers within the assay. To quantify the absolute abundance of each unique TCRbeta CDR3 rearrangement, sequence reads were collapsed and filtered. For each sample, productive Simpson clonality was calculated as the square root of Simpson's diversity index over productive rearrangements. TCRdb carries this immuneACCESS record with in-frame sequences only. Its versions omit some clonotypes, under half of them owing to an unresolved V gene in the studies checked, with the rest unexplained. V and J calls and clone size are copied from that table; D and trimming were computed from the DNA. This sample holds about 210,000 clones; roughly 84% were observed only once. The top ten hold about 7% of the sample.

The chain joins TRBV5-3 to TRBJ2-7; the central 10 bases match TRBD1. TRBV5-3 is an ORF, and what it does is uncertain. The TCR originated in a young man in a cohort exposed to, infected with or recovered from COVID-19 (not recorded which). Input material: PBMCs or T cells enriched from blood (not recorded which). At the DNA level, the sequence is TGTGCCAGAAGCTATCGACGGACAGGGGGATACGAGCAGTACTTC. It encodes CARSYRRTGGYEQYF.